Listed here are 25 T cell receptor beta chains from one sample, sequenced in a study of post-analysis software for immune sequencing data. Study-level results: In patients, about 5 TRBV segments were more frequent than in controls, with TRBV5-6, TRBV5-1 and TRBV20-1 among them.

Their antigens remain unidentified. The authors incorporated unique molecular identifiers into the TCR beta cDNA libraries. A single record per CDR3 protein comes from TCRdb applying MiXCR to the PCR reads. The table lists about 400,000 distinct CDR3 sequences, roughly 36% of them singletons. Sequencing was carried out using blood. The receptors originated from a girl between 10 and 17 years old with multiple sclerosis.

The J gene is TRBJ2-7, the V gene TRBV5-6; 7 bases fit TRBD1. Germline V gene sequence: CDR1 SGHDT, CDR2 YYEEEE. With 0 bases clipped from V and 0 bases from J, the junction kept 6 bases outside the gene matches. This CDR3 is 16 amino acids long. CDR3 sequence (DNA): TGTGCCAGCAGCTTGGGGACGGGACAGATCTCCTACGAGCAGTACTTC. Its translation is CASSLGTGQISYEQYF.

On this clonotype: This may be a read error: a much more frequent sequence differs by one nucleotide. The J gene is TRBJ2-5, the V gene TRBV6-2 or TRBV6-3; 7 nucleotides agree with TRBD1. The J call may be incorrect, as the DNA end agrees better with TRBJ2-7. CDR3 length: 14 amino acids. CDR1 is MNHEY, CDR2 SVGEGT, per germline. CDR3 nucleotide sequence: TGTGCCGGCAGTTACGATAGGGGGCACTACGAGCAGTACTTC. Its translation: CAGSYDRGHYEQYF.

V gene TRBV4-1 combines with J gene TRBJ1-4; D call uncertain. The CDR3 spans 16 residues. Germline V gives CDR1 MGHRA, CDR2 YSYEKL. Trimming left V 0 bases short and J 4 bases short, with 12 bases between. The CDR3 DNA is TGCGCCAGCAGCCAAGAGTGGAGACGGTATAATGAAAAACTGTTTTTT. This codes for CASSQEWRRYNEKLFF.

There are a few counts of this clonotype. The chain carries TRBV12-3 or TRBV12-4 and TRBJ2-1; D tentatively reads TRBD1 or TRBD2 (6 bases each). The CDR3 has 14 residues. Trimming removed 5 bases from V and 8 bases from J, with 16 bases in between. For the CDR3, the DNA is TGTGCCAGCAGTCCAGGGGTAAGGAGGGATGAGCAGTTCTTC. Translated, it gives CASSPGVRRDEQFF.

The J gene is TRBJ2-5, the V gene TRBV29-1; 9 nucleotides match TRBD1. Per the germline V gene, CDR1 is SQVTM and CDR2 is ANQGSEA. Trimming cost V 6 bases and J 5 bases; bases outside gene matches: 10. The CDR3 extends over 14 amino acids. The CDR3 sequence is CSVGPGQGGETQYF. The CDR3 bases are TGCAGCGTGGGTCCGGGACAGGGAGGGGAGACCCAGTACTTC.

The chain has TRBV4-2 and TRBJ1-2; weak D call: TRBD1 (5 bases). CDR3 length equals 14 residues. The germline CDR1 and CDR2 sequences are LGHNA and YNFKEQ. Trimming pared 0 bases from V and 4 bases from J, leaving 9 bases between. CDR3 in amino acids: CASSQEGGTYGYTF. The CDR3 nucleotides are TGTGCCAGCAGCCAAGAAGGAGGGACCTATGGCTACACCTTC.

This clonotype appeared a few times. This chain connects TRBV11-2 to TRBJ1-1, with D tentatively TRBD1 (6 bases). This CDR3 comprises 12 residues. Trimming took 2 bases from V and 10 from J, leaving 11 bases between them. CDR1 is SGHAT, CDR2 FQNNGV, per germline. The DNA for the CDR3 is TGTGCCAGCAGCTTAAACGGCAGGGGAGCTTTCTTT. As protein: CASSLNGRGAFF.

The chain recombines TRBV5-1 with TRBJ2-2; TRBD1 agrees at 9 bases. The CDR3 has 16 amino acids. The germline CDR1 and CDR2 sequences are SGHRS and YFSETQ. V shed 4 bases and J 0 bases; nucleotides not matched to a gene: 4. Here the CDR3 reads CASSHRGRANTGELFF. The DNA of the CDR3 is TGCGCCAGCAGCCACAGGGGGCGGGCGAACACCGGGGAGCTGTTTTTT.

This clonotype came up a few times. The chain carries TRBV2 and TRBJ1-2; tentatively, D is TRBD1 (6 bases). This CDR3 has 14 amino acids. Germline CDR1 SNHLY, CDR2 FYNNEI. The ends were cut back, 1 base at V and 8 bases at J, with 14 bases in the middle. The CDR3 reads CASSEGYAGGGYTF. The CDR3 DNA follows: TGTGCCAGCAGTGAAGGGTACGCCGGGGGCGGCTACACCTTC.

Only a few counts were recorded for this clonotype. The V call is TRBV12-3 or TRBV12-4, the J call TRBJ2-1; 9 bases align to TRBD1. Trimming took 5 bases from V and 4 from J; bases not matched to a gene: 6. The CDR3 is made up of 15 amino acids. The CDR3 is CASSRDRGVYNEQFF. Written as DNA, the CDR3 is TGTGCCAGCAGTCGAGACAGGGGGGTTTACAATGAGCAGTTCTTC.

This clonotype was seen more than once but under ten times. This chain links TRBV5-6 with TRBJ2-4, with 7 bases aligning to TRBD2. Germline values: CDR1 SGHDT, CDR2 YYEEEE. V shed 7 bases and J 0 bases; nucleotides not matched to a gene: 1. This CDR3 has 13 residues. CDR3 coding DNA: TGTGCCAGCGGGGGGGGAGCCAAAAACATTCAGTACTTC. It translates to CASGGGAKNIQYF.

This clonotype was picked up a small number of times. The chain employs TRBV5-1 and TRBJ2-1, with TRBD1 matching 8 bases. The germline V gene has CDR1 SGHRS and CDR2 YFSETQ. CDR3 length: 15 residues. The junction had 9 bases not matched to a gene; V was cut back by 4 bases and J by 6 bases. CDR3 region: CASSPSTGDPNEQFF. CDR3 sequence (DNA): TGCGCCAGCAGCCCTTCGACAGGGGACCCCAATGAGCAGTTCTTC.

The chain combines TRBV15 with TRBJ2-1, with a weak D call TRBD1 (5 bases). The CDR3 covers 15 residues. CDR1 LNHNV and CDR2 YYDKDF come from the germline V gene (reference sequence). With 1 base removed from V and 2 bases from J, the gap between germline ends came to 9 bases. CDR3 amino acids: CATSRGLGPYNEQFF. CDR3 coding DNA: TGTGCCACCAGCAGAGGCCTGGGGCCCTACAATGAGCAGTTCTTC.

This clonotype is a singleton in its sample. The chain couples TRBV27 to TRBJ2-7; D ambiguous. The CDR3 extends over 12 amino acids. Trimming stripped 8 bases from V and 5 bases from J, with 13 bases between. In germline, CDR1 is MNHEY, CDR2 SMNVEV (reference sequence). The CDR3 nucleotides are TGTGCCAGCGGCCCGCTGTCTCACGAGCAGTACTTC. Amino acids: CASGPLSHEQYF.

The chain employs TRBV4-3 and TRBJ2-3; tentative D call: TRBD2 (6 bases). Trimming pared 4 bases from V and 0 bases from J, leaving 17 bases between. The germline V gene has CDR1 LGHNA and CDR2 YSLEER. This CDR3 spans 17 amino acids. The chain's CDR3 is CASSRLPGLDSTDTQYF. For the CDR3, the DNA is TGCGCCAGCAGCCGCCTACCGGGACTTGATAGCACAGATACGCAGTATTTT.

The chain recombines TRBV10-3 with TRBJ2-7; 7 bases map to TRBD1. The CDR3 has 14 amino acids. J gave up 0 bases and V 5 bases, and 4 bases lay outside the gene matches. Germline V gene data show CDR1 as ENHRY and CDR2 as SYGVKD. In DNA, the CDR3 is TGTGCCATCAGTTTGGACAGGCCCTCCTACGAGCAGTACTTC. Translated: CAISLDRPSYEQYF.

This sequence joins TRBV29-1 and TRBJ2-7, with D possibly matching TRBD1 (7 bases). CDR3 length: 15 residues. The germline V gene has CDR1 SQVTM and CDR2 ANQGSEA. V was pared by 0 bases and J by 7 bases, with 19 bases between. The CDR3 DNA sequence: TGCAGCGTTGAAGAGAGAACAGGGGTAGGGAGGGAGCAGTACTTC. The encoded protein is CSVEERTGVGREQYF.

V and J are TRBV5-5 and TRBJ2-3; the match to TRBD2 covers 10 bases. Germline assignment: CDR1 SGHKS and CDR2 YYEKEE (reference sequence). CDR3 length: 18 amino acids. Trimming at V came to 3 bases and at J to 4 bases, leaving 14 bases not matched to a gene. Here the CDR3 reads CASSSPTAASGRADTQYF. In nucleotides, the CDR3 is TGTGCCAGCAGCTCACCGACGGCCGCTAGCGGGAGAGCAGATACGCAGTATTTT.

This clonotype was picked up a small number of times. The chain employs TRBV20-1 and TRBJ2-1, with TRBD1 identical over 7 bases. V dropped 7 bases and J dropped 7; count of bases not matched to a gene: 16. The germline CDR1 and CDR2 sequences are DFQATT and SNEGSKA (reference sequence). This CDR3 spans 15 amino acids. DNA for the CDR3: TGCAGTGTCCCCCACGGGGCCCAACAGGGGAATGAGCAGTTCTTC. Residues: CSVPHGAQQGNEQFF.

This clonotype was seen a few times. The chain carries TRBV12-3 or TRBV12-4 and TRBJ1-1, with TRBD1 matching 8 bases. This CDR3 comprises 14 residues. The junction had 6 bases not matched to a gene; V was cut back by 3 bases and J by 6 bases. In DNA, the CDR3 is TGTGCCAGCAGTTTGACAGGGGCTGGGTCTGAAGCTTTCTTT. Its translation is CASSLTGAGSEAFF.

V is TRBV4-3 and J is TRBJ1-2, with TRBD1 identical over 7 bases. Germline V gives CDR1 LGHNA, CDR2 YSLEER. With V trimmed by 5 bases and J by 0 bases, 6 bases remained unmatched. The CDR3 is 15 residues long. The CDR3 loop is CASSVRGQANYGYTF. CDR3 DNA: TGCGCCAGCAGCGTTCGAGGACAGGCTAACTATGGCTACACCTTC.

The chain couples TRBV30 to TRBJ2-3, with TRBD1 as a possible D gene (6 bases). This CDR3 has 14 residues. CDR1 GTSNPN and CDR2 SVGIG come from the germline V gene (reference sequence). Between the trimmed V and J ends, which lost 0 bases and 2 bases, there was a span of 9 bases. DNA for the CDR3: TGTGCCTGGAGTGTAGGACAGCTCACAGATACGCAGTATTTT. Translated, it gives CAWSVGQLTDTQYF.

The chain is built from TRBV21-1 and TRBJ2-5; the table's D gene call, TRBD1, was not cross checked with the DNA. TRBV21-1 is given as a pseudogene. This CDR3 is 22 amino acids long. In DNA form, the CDR3 reads TGTGCCAGCAGCAAAGCGCTCCCGACAATAGATAAGCTGAGGGTGAGGGGCGAGACCCAGTACTTC. Translation gives CASSKALPTIDKLRVRGETQYF.

This clonotype was recorded only once. The chain has TRBV7-2 and TRBJ1-1; D might be TRBD1 (6 bases). From germline, CDR1 is SGHTA and CDR2 FQGNSA. V was pared by 5 bases and J by 11 bases, with 12 bases between. This CDR3 region has 11 residues. Here the CDR3 reads CASSLTGTAFF. Written as DNA, the CDR3 is TGTGCCAGCAGCCTTACAGGGACGGCTTTCTTT.

V is TRBV4-1 and J is TRBJ2-5; no firm D call. Germline loops: CDR1 MGHRA, CDR2 YSYEKL. V lost 0 bases and J lost 4, with 9 bases in between. The CDR3 totals 14 residues. CDR3 sequence reads: CASSQEQRGETQYF. CDR3 DNA sequence: TGCGCCAGCAGCCAAGAACAGAGAGGAGAGACCCAGTACTTC.